These T cell receptor beta chains were read from a single sample in a study of control samples from healthy donors and cancer patients. The repertoire was sequenced with immunoSEQ multiplex PCR; TCRdb's copy has only in-frame clones and lacks some. The top ten clones hold around 10% of a sample with 50,000 or so clones, around 80% of them seen once. Sequencing was carried out using blood. These receptor sequences come from a man between 65 and 85 years old in good health. Both conserved end residues are part of each CDR3. The D gene is left open where the match is weak. Part of the rows lack a size; the others show once, few, many or a class for expanded clones.

>.|12|.|TRBV9|TRBJ2-3
TGTGCCAGCAGCGTAGAGAGCGATACGCAGTATTTT
CASSVESDTQYF
>.|15|TRBD1|TRBV4-1|TRBJ1-1
TGCGCCAGCAGCCAAGTTTGGGGACAGGACACTGAAGCTTTCTTT
CASSQVWGQDTEAFF
>.|15|.|TRBV5-6|TRBJ1-1
TGTGCCAGCAGCATGCTAGGGACCCTGAACACTGAAGCTTTCTTT
CASSMLGTLNTEAFF
>.|15|TRBD2|TRBV18|TRBJ2-7
TGTGCCAGCTCACTATTGGGACTAGCGGGCGACGAGCAGTACTTC
CASSLLGLAGDEQYF
>.|15|TRBD1|TRBV27|TRBJ1-2
TGTGCCAGCAGGGACCCGGGAGGGGGCGACTATGGCTACACCTTC
CASRDPGGGDYGYTF
>.|15|.|TRBV5-8|TRBJ2-3
TGTGCCAGCAGCTTAGTGGCTAGCGGCACAGATACGCAGTATTTT
CASSLVASGTDTQYF
>.|16|.|TRBV28|TRBJ2-5
TGTGCCAGCAGTGGGGGGGGCGCTAGGGGCCAAGAGACCCAGTACTTC
CASSGGGARGQETQYF
>once|12|.|TRBV18|TRBJ1-2
TGTGCCAGCTCACCCAGGGACTATGGCTACACCTTC
CASSPRDYGYTF
>.|15|.|TRBV7-9|TRBJ1-3
TGTGCCAGCAGCTATCGACAGCTCTCTGGAAACACCATATATTTT
CASSYRQLSGNTIYF
>once|13|.|TRBV27|TRBJ1-6
TGTGCCAGCAGTTTATTAGGGGATTCACCCCTCCACTTT
CASSLLGDSPLHF
>few|13|.|TRBV24-1|TRBJ2-3
TGTGCCACCAGTGAGGGCGGCACAGATACGCAGTATTTT
CATSEGGTDTQYF